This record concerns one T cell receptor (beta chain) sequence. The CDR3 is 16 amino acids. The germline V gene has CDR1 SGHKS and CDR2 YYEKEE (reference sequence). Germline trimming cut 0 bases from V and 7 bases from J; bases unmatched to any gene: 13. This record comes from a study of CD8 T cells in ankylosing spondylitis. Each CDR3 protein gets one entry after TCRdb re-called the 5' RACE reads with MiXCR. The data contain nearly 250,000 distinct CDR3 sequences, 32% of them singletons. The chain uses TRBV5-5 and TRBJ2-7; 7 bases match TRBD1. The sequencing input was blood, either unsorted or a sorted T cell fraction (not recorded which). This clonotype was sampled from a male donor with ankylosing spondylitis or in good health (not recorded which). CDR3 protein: CASSLEGGQLIREQYF. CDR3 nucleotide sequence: TGTGCCAGCAGCTTGGAAGGGGGACAGCTTATCCGAGAGCAGTACTTC.